This TCR beta chain was recovered during a study of T cell responses to AZD1222 COVID-19 vaccine. TCRdb's copy holds only in-frame clones and misses some; the assay was immunoSEQ multiplex PCR. The data show 100,000 to 150,000 clones, 80% to 95% seen once. Of note for this clone: What it binds is not known.

The study's findings and limits: Only 5 or 6 AZD1222 recipients were seropositive at baseline.

The clonotype originates from an adult in good health. This specimen consisted of peripheral blood, obtained on day 0 of MenACWY control vaccination.

CDR3 nucleotides: TGCGCCAGCAGCCAACCAAACCGGGACAAGCAATCCTACGAGCAGTACGTC. It specifies CASSQPNRDKQSYEQYV. The chain carries TRBV4-3 and TRBJ2-7; perhaps TRBD1 as D (6 bases). In germline, CDR1 is LGHNA, CDR2 YSLEER. V lost 2 bases, J lost 1 base, and 18 bases lay in between. The CDR3 extends over 17 amino acids.